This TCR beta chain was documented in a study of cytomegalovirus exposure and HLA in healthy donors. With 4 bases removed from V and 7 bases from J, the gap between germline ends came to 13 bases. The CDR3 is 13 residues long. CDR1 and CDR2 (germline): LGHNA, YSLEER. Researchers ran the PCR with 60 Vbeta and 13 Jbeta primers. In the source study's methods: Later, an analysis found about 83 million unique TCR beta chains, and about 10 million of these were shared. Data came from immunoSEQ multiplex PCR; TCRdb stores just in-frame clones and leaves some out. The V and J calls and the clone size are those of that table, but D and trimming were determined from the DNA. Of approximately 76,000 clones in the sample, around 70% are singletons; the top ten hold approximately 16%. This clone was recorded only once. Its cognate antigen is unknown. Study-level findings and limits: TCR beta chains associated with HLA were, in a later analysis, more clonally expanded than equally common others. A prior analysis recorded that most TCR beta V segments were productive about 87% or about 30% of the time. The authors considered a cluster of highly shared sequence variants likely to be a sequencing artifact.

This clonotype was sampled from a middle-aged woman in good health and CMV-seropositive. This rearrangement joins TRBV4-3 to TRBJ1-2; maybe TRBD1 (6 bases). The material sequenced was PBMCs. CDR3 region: CASSPRAGAGYTF. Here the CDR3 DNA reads TGCGCCAGCAGCCCAAGGGCAGGGGCTGGCTACACCTTC.